Below are 25 T cell receptor beta chains sequenced from a single sample in a study of early T cells in non-severe SARS-CoV-2 infection. Each CDR3 protein is one row after TCRdb ran MiXCR on the 5' RACE reads. The data contain some 40,000 distinct CDR3 sequences, around 6% of them singletons. The sample was whole blood, taken at baseline. Receptors originate from an adult who was a healthcare worker with PCR-confirmed SARS-CoV-2 infection or an uninfected control (not recorded which).

This clonotype was counted ten times or more. The chain employs TRBV7-7 and TRBJ1-4; tentative D call: TRBD1 (6 bases). This CDR3 spans 14 amino acids. The germline V gene has CDR1 SSHAT and CDR2 FNYEAQ (reference sequence). V shed 6 bases and J shed 5 bases, with 13 bases lying between them. CDR3 amino acids: CASSNGQQNEKLFF. The CDR3 bases are TGTGCCAGCAGTAACGGACAGCAAAATGAAAAACTGTTTTTT.

This chain joins TRBV30 and TRBJ1-2; D not certain. The CDR3 extends over 13 amino acids. The V end was cut by 4 bases, the J end by 8 bases, with 17 bases between. Germline V lookup: CDR1 GTSNPN, CDR2 SVGIG (reference sequence). This chain's CDR3 is CAWNRPLRGGYTF. The DNA for the CDR3 is TGTGCCTGGAATCGTCCCCTTCGAGGGGGCTACACCTTC.

This clonotype was observed many times. V gene TRBV2 combines with J gene TRBJ2-6, with D perhaps matching TRBD1 (10 bases). Per germline, CDR1 SNHLY and CDR2 FYNNEI. The CDR3 runs to 17 residues. V was clipped by 8 bases and J by 2 bases, with 19 bases between them. The CDR3 loop reads CASSPSGTGAGANVLTF. CDR3 DNA: TGTGCCAGCTCGCCTAGCGGGACAGGGGCTGGGGCCAACGTCCTGACTTTC.

In its sample, this clonotype was seen many times. The gene calls are TRBV9 and TRBJ1-6; a possible D gene is TRBD1 (5 bases). Trimming took off 0 bases at V and 10 bases at J, with 8 bases between the two ends. Germline CDR1 is SGDLS and CDR2 is YYNGEE. The CDR3 is 13 amino acids. This chain's CDR3 is CASSVGGLSPLHF. CDR3 sequence (DNA): TGTGCCAGCAGCGTAGGGGGACTCTCACCCCTCCACTTT.

There are many counts of this clonotype. The V and J genes are TRBV20-1 and TRBJ2-7; D gene ambiguous. The CDR3 sequence is 13 residues long. Germline values: CDR1 DFQATT, CDR2 SNEGSKA (reference sequence). V dropped 2 bases and J dropped 0 bases, with 8 bases sitting between them. CDR3 sequence: CSARRADSYEQYF. As DNA, the CDR3 is TGCAGTGCTAGAAGGGCGGACTCCTACGAGCAGTACTTC.

This clonotype has at least ten counts. The V gene is TRBV2, the J gene TRBJ2-2, with 12 bases matching TRBD2. In germline, CDR1 is SNHLY, CDR2 FYNNEI. With 5 bases clipped from V and 7 bases from J, the junction kept 8 bases outside the gene matches. The CDR3 runs to 16 residues. DNA of the CDR3: TGTGCCAGCAGTTCTAGACTAGCGGGAGTCAACGGGGAGCTGTTTTTT. This gives the protein CASSSRLAGVNGELFF.

This clonotype has ten or more counts. J is TRBJ2-7 and V is TRBV12-3 or TRBV12-4, with 9 bases matching TRBD1. CDR3 length: 14 residues. V lost 1 base to trimming and J lost 4 bases; unmatched junction nucleotides: 2. This CDR3 is CASSLGGQGYEQYF. CDR3 nucleotide sequence: TGTGCCAGCAGTTTAGGGGGACAGGGTTACGAGCAGTACTTC.

CDR3 nucleotides: TGTGCCAGCAGCTCCAGGACTATCTATGGCTACACCTTC. It encodes CASSSRTIYGYTF. V gene TRBV5-4 combines with J gene TRBJ1-2; D ambiguous. The germline V and J ends were trimmed by 3 bases and 4 bases, with 10 bases remaining between them. The CDR3 covers 13 residues. Looked up from germline, CDR1 is SGHNT and CDR2 is YYREEE (reference sequence).

Ten or more counts support this clonotype. The chain carries TRBV29-1 and TRBJ1-2, with D tentatively TRBD1 (6 bases). The CDR3 is 14 residues long. Germline V gene data show CDR1 as SQVTM and CDR2 as ANQGSEA. Trimming cost V 4 bases and J 4 bases, with 16 bases left between them. The CDR3 region has the DNA TGCAGCGTTGTGCTAGGGGGTCGTAGCTATGGCTACACCTTC. Its protein product is CSVVLGGRSYGYTF.

This clonotype showed up many times. The chain is built from TRBV20-1 and TRBJ1-2; no definite D call. Germline values: CDR1 DFQATT, CDR2 SNEGSKA (reference sequence). This CDR3 is built from 13 residues. The V end was cut by 0 bases, the J end by 8 bases, with 13 bases between. CDR3 nucleotides: TGCAGTGCTAGAGATCCGAACGGAGGGGGCTACACCTTC. This encodes CSARDPNGGGYTF.

In this sample, this clonotype turned up many times. The chain combines TRBV3-1 with TRBJ2-4, with D unclear. Germline CDR1 and CDR2: LGHDT and YNNKEL (reference sequence). Trimming took off 2 bases at V and 0 bases at J, with 11 bases between the two ends. The CDR3 spans 16 residues. CDR3 protein: CASSQIRTLAKNIQYF. The CDR3 region has the DNA TGTGCCAGCAGCCAAATCCGAACCCTAGCCAAAAACATTCAGTACTTC.

This clonotype appeared many times. This chain joins TRBV20-1 and TRBJ2-1; possible D gene TRBD2, 6 bases. Trimming cost V 3 bases and J 8 bases, with 14 bases left between them. The CDR3 is made up of 13 amino acids. Germline V gene sequence: CDR1 DFQATT, CDR2 SNEGSKA (reference sequence). The CDR3 is CSASLAPLDEQFF. The DNA for the CDR3 is TGCAGTGCTAGCCTAGCGCCTTTAGATGAGCAGTTCTTC.

V gene TRBV30 combines with J gene TRBJ2-3; D gene uncertain. This CDR3 has 15 amino acids. V was trimmed by 0 bases and J by 2 bases, leaving 12 bases between them. Germline V CDR1 and CDR2: GTSNPN, SVGIG (reference sequence). This CDR3 reads CAWSVGAPPTDTQYF. DNA of the CDR3: TGTGCCTGGAGTGTTGGCGCCCCCCCCACAGATACGCAGTATTTT.

This clonotype was seen a few times. J is TRBJ2-3 and V is TRBV9; 7 bases map to TRBD2. The CDR3 consists of 11 residues. Trimming took 3 bases from V and 14 from J; bases not matched to a gene: 6. Germline CDR1 reads SGDLS; CDR2 reads YYNGEE. CDR3: CASSAGGELYF. CDR3 bases: TGTGCCAGCAGCGCGGGGGGAGAGTTGTATTTT.

This clonotype has a count of ten or more. The chain carries TRBV7-2 and TRBJ2-5; no clear D gene. Germline lookup yields CDR1 SGHTA and CDR2 FQGNSA. This CDR3 has 16 residues. Trimming stripped 2 bases from V and 0 bases from J, with 13 bases between. The CDR3 sequence is CASSLKISSYQETQYF. The CDR3 DNA reads as TGTGCCAGCAGCTTAAAGATTAGCTCGTACCAAGAGACCCAGTACTTC.

This clonotype was recorded many times. V is TRBV6-6 and J is TRBJ1-2, with no clear D. Germline assignment: CDR1 MNHNY and CDR2 SVGAGI (reference sequence). V lost 6 bases and J 6 bases, leaving 17 bases between the germline ends. The CDR3 runs to 14 residues. In DNA, the CDR3 is TGTGCCAGCAGCCGTAACAGCCCTATGGATGGCTACACCTTC. It specifies CASSRNSPMDGYTF.

This chain connects TRBV6-5 to TRBJ1-1; 9 bases agree with TRBD1. Looked up from germline, CDR1 is MNHEY and CDR2 is SVGAGI. This CDR3 spans 16 amino acids. J was trimmed by 0 bases and V by 9 bases; bases with no gene match: 11. As DNA, the CDR3 is TGTGCCAGTAAAACAGGGGGCGCCGGCATGAACACTGAAGCTTTCTTT. Its protein is CASKTGGAGMNTEAFF.

This clonotype has at least ten counts. This sequence joins TRBV5-4 and TRBJ2-7; 8 positions agree with TRBD1. Germline assignment: CDR1 SGHNT and CDR2 YYREEE (reference sequence). Losses at the gene ends were 3 bases for V and 3 bases for J; bases not matched to a gene: 5. This CDR3 contains 14 residues. CDR3 amino acids: CASSWGTGVYEQYF. DNA of the CDR3: TGTGCCAGCAGCTGGGGGACAGGAGTCTACGAGCAGTACTTC.

This clonotype was picked up many times. This CDR3 reads CASSSLLRGHLYNEQFF. Written as DNA, the CDR3 is TGTGCCAGCAGCTCCCTCCTCCGAGGTCACCTCTACAATGAGCAGTTCTTC. V gene TRBV11-2 combines with J gene TRBJ2-1; the D is unclear. The CDR3 length is 17 residues. Trimming left V 4 bases short and J 3 bases short, with 19 bases between. Looked up from germline, CDR1 is SGHAT and CDR2 is FQNNGV.

The sample holds many counts of this clonotype. This sequence joins TRBV6-1 and TRBJ1-2; D is undetermined. V lost 5 bases to trimming and J lost 8 bases, with 12 bases between them. CDR1 is MNHNS and CDR2 is SASEGT in the germline V gene. This CDR3 region has 12 residues. The CDR3 protein is CASSQLSRGYTF. The CDR3 DNA is TGTGCCAGCAGTCAGCTCTCACGGGGCTACACCTTC.

This clonotype has more than one count but fewer than ten. CDR3 sequence reads: CASSLAGKDVGEQFF. CDR3 DNA: TGCGCCAGCAGCTTGGCGGGAAAGGACGTTGGTGAGCAGTTCTTC. This rearrangement joins TRBV5-1 to TRBJ2-1; D might be TRBD2 (5 bases). This CDR3 has 15 residues. CDR1 and CDR2 from the germline V gene are SGHRS and YFSETQ. V was clipped by 0 bases and J by 9 bases, with 16 bases between them.

This clonotype appeared many times. This chain links TRBV12-3 or TRBV12-4 with TRBJ2-1, with 14 bases aligning to TRBD2. The length of the CDR3 is 16 residues. Trimming removed 6 bases from V and 8 bases from J; junction bases left unmatched: 9. CDR3 DNA sequence: TGTGCCAGCAGGTTGACTAGCGGGGGGGGAGGCTATGAGCAGTTCTTC. Protein sequence: CASRLTSGGGGYEQFF.

In its sample, this clonotype was seen many times. The rearrangement links TRBV12-2 to TRBJ1-5. TRBV12-2 is described as a pseudogene. This CDR3 has 15 residues. Written as DNA, the CDR3 is TGTGCAAGTCGCTTGGAAAATGATAGCAATCAGCCCCAGCATTTT. Its protein is CASRLENDSNQPQHF.

This clonotype appeared a few times. V and J are TRBV4-2 and TRBJ2-7, with 9 bases fitting TRBD2. Per the germline V gene, CDR1 is LGHNA and CDR2 is YNFKEQ. With V trimmed by 1 base and J by 2 bases, 6 bases remained unmatched. This CDR3 spans 16 amino acids. In nucleotides, the CDR3 is TGTGCCAGCAGCCAAGGGGGACTAGCTGTAACCTACGAGCAGTACTTC. Its protein is CASSQGGLAVTYEQYF.

This clonotype was counted many times. The chain carries TRBV11-2 and TRBJ1-6; no clear D gene. This CDR3 is built from 16 residues. Germline V CDR1 and CDR2: SGHAT, FQNNGV. V shed 5 bases and J shed 0 bases, with 11 bases lying between them. The CDR3 loop is CASSTTANSYNSPLHF. DNA for the CDR3: TGTGCCAGCAGCACAACAGCTAACTCCTATAATTCACCCCTCCACTTT.